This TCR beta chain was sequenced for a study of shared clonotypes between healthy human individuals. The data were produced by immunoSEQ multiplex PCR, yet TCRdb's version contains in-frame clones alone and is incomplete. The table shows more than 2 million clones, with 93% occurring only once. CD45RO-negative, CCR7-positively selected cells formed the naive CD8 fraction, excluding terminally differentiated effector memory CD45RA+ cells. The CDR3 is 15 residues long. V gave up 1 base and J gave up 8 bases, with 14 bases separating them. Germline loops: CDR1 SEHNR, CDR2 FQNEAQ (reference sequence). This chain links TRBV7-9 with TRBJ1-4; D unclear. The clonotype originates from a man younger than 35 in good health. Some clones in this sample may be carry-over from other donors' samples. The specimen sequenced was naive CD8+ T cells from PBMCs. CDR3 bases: TGTGCCAGCAGCTTAGGCCCTGCTACGGCGGAAAAACTGTTTTTT. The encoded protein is CASSLGPATAEKLFF.